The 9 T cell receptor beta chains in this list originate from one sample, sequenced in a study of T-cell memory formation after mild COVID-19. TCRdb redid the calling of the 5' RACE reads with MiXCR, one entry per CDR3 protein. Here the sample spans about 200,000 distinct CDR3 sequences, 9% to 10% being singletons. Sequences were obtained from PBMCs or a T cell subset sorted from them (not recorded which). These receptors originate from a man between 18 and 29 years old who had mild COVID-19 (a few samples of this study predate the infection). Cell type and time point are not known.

DNA for the CDR3: TGTGCCAGCAGTACTCCCCGGACAGGGTTGGGCTACGAGCAGTACTTC. This translates into CASSTPRTGLGYEQYF. The chain couples TRBV6-6 to TRBJ2-7; the match to TRBD1 covers 8 bases. The CDR3 is 16 residues long. CDR1 MNHNY and CDR2 SVGAGI come from the germline V gene (reference sequence). V dropped 5 bases and J dropped 3; count of bases not matched to a gene: 12.

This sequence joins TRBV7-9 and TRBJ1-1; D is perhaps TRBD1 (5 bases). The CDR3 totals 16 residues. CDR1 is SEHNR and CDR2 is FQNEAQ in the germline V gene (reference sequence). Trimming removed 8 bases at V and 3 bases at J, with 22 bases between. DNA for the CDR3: TGTGCCAGCGGCCTCTTACTAGGGATGGGGCACACTGAAGCTTTCTTT. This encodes CASGLLLGMGHTEAFF.

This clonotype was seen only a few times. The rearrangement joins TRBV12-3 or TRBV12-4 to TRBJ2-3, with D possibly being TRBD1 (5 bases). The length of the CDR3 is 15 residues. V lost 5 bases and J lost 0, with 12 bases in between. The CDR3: CASSPRQSSTDTQYF. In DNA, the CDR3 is TGTGCCAGCAGTCCTCGACAGAGCAGCACAGATACGCAGTATTTT.

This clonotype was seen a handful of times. CDR3 coding DNA: TGCGCCAGCAGCCAAGATGACAGGTATCGAAACACCATATATTTT. Translating gives CASSQDDRYRNTIYF. The chain uses TRBV4-1 and TRBJ1-3, with D possibly matching TRBD1 (6 bases). CDR3 size: 15 residues. V lost 0 bases to trimming and J lost 5 bases, with 11 bases between them. The V gene's germline CDR1 is MGHRA and CDR2 YSYEKL.

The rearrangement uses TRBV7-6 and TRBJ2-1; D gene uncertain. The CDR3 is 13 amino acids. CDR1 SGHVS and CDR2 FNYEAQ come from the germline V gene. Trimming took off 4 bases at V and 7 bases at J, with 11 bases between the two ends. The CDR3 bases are TGTGCCAGCAGCTACCCCTGGGGAAATGAGCAGTTCTTC. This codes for CASSYPWGNEQFF.

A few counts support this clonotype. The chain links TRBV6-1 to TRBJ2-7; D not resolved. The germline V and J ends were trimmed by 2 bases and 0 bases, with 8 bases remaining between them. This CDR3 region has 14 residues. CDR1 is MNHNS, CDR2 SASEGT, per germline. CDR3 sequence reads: CASSERAVSYEQYV. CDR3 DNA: TGTGCCAGCAGTGAAAGGGCGGTCTCCTACGAGCAGTACGTC.

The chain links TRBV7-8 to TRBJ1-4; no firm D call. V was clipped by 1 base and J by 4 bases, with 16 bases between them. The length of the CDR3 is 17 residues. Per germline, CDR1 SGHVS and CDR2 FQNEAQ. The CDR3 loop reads CASSLGGRWGGNEKLFF. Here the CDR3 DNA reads TGTGCCAGCAGCTTAGGAGGCCGTTGGGGTGGTAATGAAAAACTGTTTTTT.

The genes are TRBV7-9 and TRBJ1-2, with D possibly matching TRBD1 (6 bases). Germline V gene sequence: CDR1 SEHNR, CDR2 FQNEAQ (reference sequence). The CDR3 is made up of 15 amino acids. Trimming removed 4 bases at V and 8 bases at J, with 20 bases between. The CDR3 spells CASSYRDIIAGGYTF. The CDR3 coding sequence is TGTGCCAGCAGCTACCGGGACATCATCGCCGGCGGCTACACCTTC.

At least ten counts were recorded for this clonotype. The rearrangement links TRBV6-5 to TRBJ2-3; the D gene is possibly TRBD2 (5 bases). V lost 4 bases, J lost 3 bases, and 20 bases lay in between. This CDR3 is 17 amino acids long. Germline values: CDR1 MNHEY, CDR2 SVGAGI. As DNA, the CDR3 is TGTGCCAGCAGTTCCGCTACCCCTGGGAGTGGGACAGATACGCAGTATTTT. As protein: CASSSATPGSGTDTQYF.